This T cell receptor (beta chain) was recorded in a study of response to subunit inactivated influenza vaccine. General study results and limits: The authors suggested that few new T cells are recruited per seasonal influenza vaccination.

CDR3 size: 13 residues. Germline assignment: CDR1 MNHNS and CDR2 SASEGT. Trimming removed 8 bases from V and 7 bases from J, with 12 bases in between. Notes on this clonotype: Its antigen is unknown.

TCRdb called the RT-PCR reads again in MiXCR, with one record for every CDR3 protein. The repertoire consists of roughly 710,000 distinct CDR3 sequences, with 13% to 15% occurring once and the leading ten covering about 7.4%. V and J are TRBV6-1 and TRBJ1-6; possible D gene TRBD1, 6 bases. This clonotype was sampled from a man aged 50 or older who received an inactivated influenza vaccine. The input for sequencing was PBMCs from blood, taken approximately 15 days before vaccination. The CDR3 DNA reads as TGTGCCAGCTTAGGGCAGGGGAATTCACCCCTCCACTTT. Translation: CASLGQGNSPLHF.